Shown below are 30 T cell receptor beta chains from a single sample sequenced in a study of cytomegalovirus exposure and HLA in healthy donors. The protocol was immunoSEQ multiplex PCR, while the TCRdb copy is restricted to in-frame clones and leaves out a portion. The data show 55,000 to 75,000 clones, approximately 90% seen once. The source material was PBMCs. Receptors originate from a man between 18 and 29 years old in good health and CMV-seronegative.

CDR3 sequence: CAWSETRAGAFF. The CDR3, as DNA: TGTGCCTGGAGTGAGACCAGGGCAGGAGCTTTCTTT. The chain recombines TRBV30 with TRBJ1-1; possible D gene TRBD1, 5 bases. Germline values: CDR1 GTSNPN, CDR2 SVGIG (reference sequence). CDR3 length: 12 residues. Trimming stripped 1 base from V and 10 bases from J, with 13 bases between.

This rearrangement joins TRBV7-9 to TRBJ2-5, with 12 positions matching TRBD2. V was pared by 3 bases and J by 1 base, with 3 bases of the junction left unmatched. In germline, CDR1 is SEHNR, CDR2 FQNEAQ (reference sequence). The CDR3 has 16 amino acids. The CDR3 here is CASSLTSGRTQETQYF. The CDR3 coding sequence is TGTGCCAGCAGCTTGACTAGCGGGAGAACCCAAGAGACCCAGTACTTC.

The rearrangement links TRBV9 to TRBJ2-1, with 8 bases that match TRBD2. The CDR3 is 16 amino acids. CDR1 and CDR2 (germline): SGDLS, YYNGEE. V lost 0 bases and J lost 7; bases outside the gene matches: 9. In nucleotides, the CDR3 is TGTGCCAGCAGCGTAGGCTCTAGCGGGTTGATTAATGAGCAGTTCTTC. This translates into CASSVGSSGLINEQFF.

This chain joins TRBV5-6 and TRBJ2-2, with D possibly being TRBD2 (5 bases). This CDR3 comprises 15 residues. The ends were cut back, 4 bases at V and 4 bases at J, with 14 bases in the middle. The V gene's germline CDR1 is SGHDT and CDR2 YYEEEE. CDR3 sequence: CASSSGLVLTGELFF. The CDR3 nucleotides are TGTGCCAGCAGCAGCGGACTGGTCCTCACCGGGGAGCTGTTTTTT. The full variable domain, in which reference TRBV5-6 and TRBJ2-2 provide the parts outside the CDR3, is DAGVTQSPTHLIKTRGQQVTLRCSPKSGHDTVSWYQQALGQGPQFIFQYYEEEERQRGNFPDRFSGHQFPNYSSELNVNALLLGDSALYLCASSSGLVLTGELFFGEGSRLTVL.

The V and J genes are TRBV28 and TRBJ2-5; D is possibly TRBD1 (5 bases). The V gene lost 5 bases and the J gene lost 5 bases, with 15 bases spanning the gap. Germline assignment: CDR1 MDHEN and CDR2 SYDVKM. The CDR3 extends over 14 amino acids. CDR3 in amino acids: CASSLVGPRETQYF. CDR3 nucleotides: TGTGCCAGCAGTCTGGTGGGGCCCCGGGAGACCCAGTACTTC.

The chain recombines TRBV5-1 with TRBJ2-5; TRBD1 is a possible D gene (5 bases). This CDR3 has 16 amino acids. V was pared by 0 bases and J by 4 bases, with 16 bases between. Germline-derived CDR1 and CDR2 are SGHRS and YFSETQ. The CDR3 nucleotides read TGCGCCAGCAGCTTGGCCCCCTCGCAGGGATCAGAGACCCAGTACTTC. Its protein is CASSLAPSQGSETQYF.

J is TRBJ1-1 and V is TRBV10-3; no definite D call. Trimming removed 2 bases at V and 2 bases at J, with 15 bases between. In germline, CDR1 is ENHRY, CDR2 SYGVKD. This CDR3 comprises 16 residues. Here the CDR3 DNA reads TGTGCCATCAGTGAGCATGAGACGCAGGTTAACACTGAAGCTTTCTTT. Translation gives CAISEHETQVNTEAFF.

The chain employs TRBV2 and TRBJ2-7; 9 nucleotides line up with TRBD2. The ends lost 9 bases at V and 0 bases at J; junction bases unmatched: 3. CDR1 is SNHLY and CDR2 is FYNNEI in the germline V gene. CDR3 length: 13 residues. CDR3 DNA: TGTGCCAGGAGCGGGGGGAGCTCCTACGAGCAGTACTTC. As protein: CARSGGSSYEQYF.

The table lists this clone with a count of one. The rearrangement links TRBV5-4 to TRBJ2-1; 8 bases line up with TRBD2. Germline V gene lookup returns CDR1 SGHNT and CDR2 YYREEE (reference sequence). J was trimmed by 8 bases and V by 3 bases; bases with no gene match: 10. This CDR3 region has 15 residues. The CDR3 region is CASSWAGGGLDEQFF. The CDR3 DNA reads TGTGCCAGCAGCTGGGCGGGAGGAGGATTGGATGAGCAGTTCTTC.

This clone was seen a single time. V gene TRBV27 combines with J gene TRBJ2-7; D may be TRBD2 (5 bases). This CDR3 region has 13 residues. The V and J ends lost 4 bases and 3 bases respectively, with 10 bases between them. The V gene's germline CDR1 is MNHEY and CDR2 SMNVEV (reference sequence). CDR3 loop: CASSSDLVYEQYF. DNA of the CDR3: TGTGCCAGCAGTTCGGACTTGGTCTACGAGCAGTACTTC.

CDR3 in amino acids: CASSLGTEAFF. The CDR3, as DNA: TGTGCCAGCAGTTTGGGGACAGAAGCTTTCTTT. The chain couples TRBV6-5 to TRBJ1-1; the D gene is possibly TRBD1 (6 bases). The CDR3 has 11 residues. The germline V and J ends were trimmed by 4 bases and 8 bases, with 8 bases remaining between them. The germline CDR1 and CDR2 sequences are MNHEY and SVGAGI.

The chain's CDR3 is CASSLIAGAGLGSYEQYF. The CDR3 region has the DNA TGTGCCAGCAGTCTAATAGCGGGAGCCGGGTTGGGATCCTACGAGCAGTACTTC. This chain joins TRBV27 and TRBJ2-7, with 9 bases matching TRBD2. This CDR3 comprises 18 residues. The V and J ends lost 5 bases and 1 base, in that order; junction bases with no gene match: 15. CDR1 and CDR2 (germline): MNHEY, SMNVEV (reference sequence).

This chain connects TRBV5-7 to TRBJ2-3; possibly TRBD1 for D (6 bases). TRBV5-7 is known as an ORF, though its function is uncertain. The CDR3 runs to 17 residues. The germline V and J ends were trimmed by 0 bases and 8 bases, with 22 bases remaining between them. The CDR3 spells CASSLARGSRPAGTQYF. Here the CDR3 DNA reads TGTGCCAGCAGCTTGGCCAGGGGTTCGCGGCCTGCAGGTACGCAGTATTTT.

The chain employs TRBV7-2 and TRBJ2-1; 8 bases match TRBD1. Germline V gene lookup returns CDR1 SGHTA and CDR2 FQGNSA. This CDR3 region has 16 residues. Unmatched junction bases numbered 11, after V lost 4 bases and J lost 6 bases. CDR3 residues: CASSSTTRTGSNEQFF. CDR3 in DNA: TGTGCCAGCAGCTCGACGACAAGGACAGGGTCCAATGAGCAGTTCTTC.

The chain uses TRBV19 and TRBJ1-5; 7 bases are shared with TRBD1. This CDR3 contains 18 residues. Germline CDR1 LNHDA, CDR2 SQIVND (reference sequence). Trimming at V came to 3 bases and at J to 6 bases, leaving 17 bases not matched to a gene. The CDR3 loop is CASSIRLPTGWEGQPQHF. CDR3 sequence (DNA): TGTGCCAGTAGTATCCGCCTTCCGACAGGGTGGGAAGGTCAGCCCCAGCATTTT.

This clone was counted once. The chain links TRBV4-3 to TRBJ2-1, with D maybe TRBD1 (5 bases). The CDR3 consists of 15 residues. The germline V and J ends were trimmed by 1 base and 4 bases, with 11 bases remaining between them. Germline CDR1 LGHNA, CDR2 YSLEER. CDR3 in amino acids: CASSQGGATYNEQFF. DNA for the CDR3: TGCGCCAGCAGCCAAGGGGGCGCAACTTACAATGAGCAGTTCTTC.

The rearrangement joins TRBV28 to TRBJ2-5; D gene unclear. CDR1 is MDHEN and CDR2 is SYDVKM in the germline V gene. This CDR3 has 19 amino acids. The V end lost 3 bases, the J end lost 5 bases, and 28 bases lay between the germline ends. CDR3: CASSFRRAIDMRYKETQYF. The DNA for the CDR3 is TGTGCCAGCAGTTTCAGACGCGCGATTGATATGCGGTATAAGGAGACCCAGTACTTC.

This clone has only one observation. The V and J genes are TRBV30 and TRBJ1-2; 8 nucleotides agree with TRBD1. The CDR3 is 15 residues long. The junction had 10 bases not matched to a gene; V was cut back by 0 bases and J by 7 bases. Germline assignment: CDR1 GTSNPN and CDR2 SVGIG (reference sequence). The CDR3 here is CAWSVPGGAPAGYTF. Here the CDR3 DNA reads TGTGCCTGGAGTGTACCAGGGGGCGCGCCGGCTGGCTACACCTTC.

The chain joins TRBV5-6 to TRBJ2-6; 9 bases map to TRBD1. With V trimmed by 1 base and J by 4 bases, 9 bases remained unmatched. This CDR3 contains 18 residues. The germline V gene has CDR1 SGHDT and CDR2 YYEEEE. CDR3 in amino acids: CASSLLGQGLMGANVLTF. CDR3 DNA sequence: TGTGCCAGCAGCTTGCTGGGACAGGGCCTGATGGGGGCCAACGTCCTGACTTTC.

The chain employs TRBV7-9 and TRBJ1-1, with TRBD1 identical over 9 bases. Germline V lookup: CDR1 SEHNR, CDR2 FQNEAQ (reference sequence). The CDR3 has 17 residues. J was trimmed by 1 base and V by 6 bases; bases with no gene match: 12. The CDR3 DNA follows: TGTGCCAGCAGGCTACAGGGGGCGATGGGGTCGAACACTGAAGCTTTCTTT. Residues: CASRLQGAMGSNTEAFF.

V gene TRBV7-2 combines with J gene TRBJ1-1; no definite D call. The CDR3 contains 13 residues. Trimming took 4 bases from V and 4 from J, leaving 10 bases between them. Per germline, CDR1 SGHTA and CDR2 FQGNSA. In DNA form, the CDR3 reads TGTGCCAGCAGCTCAAACGGGGTCACTGAAGCTTTCTTT. Protein: CASSSNGVTEAFF.

V is TRBV29-1 and J is TRBJ2-7; D is possibly TRBD2 (5 bases). Germline V lookup: CDR1 SQVTM, CDR2 ANQGSEA. There are 11 residues in the CDR3. V was shortened by 5 bases and J by 6 bases, with 11 bases between the two germline ends. CDR3 residues: CSVIRSGEQYF. For the CDR3, the DNA is TGCAGCGTTATTAGGAGCGGCGAGCAGTACTTC.

The chain employs TRBV20-1 and TRBJ2-1, with a possible D match to TRBD1 (5 bases). Germline-derived CDR1 and CDR2 are DFQATT and SNEGSKA (reference sequence). The CDR3 sequence is 11 residues long. The CDR3: CSPMNRNEQFF. The CDR3 coding sequence is TGCAGCCCGATGAACAGGAATGAGCAGTTCTTC.

The rearrangement joins TRBV4-1 to TRBJ2-1; 8 bases are shared with TRBD2. V trimming: 3 bases; J trimming: 8 bases; junction bases outside the gene matches: 12. Germline V gene data show CDR1 as MGHRA and CDR2 as YSYEKL. The CDR3 consists of 16 residues. As DNA, the CDR3 is TGCGCCAGCAGCCACCGACCGGGACTAGTCGACGATGAGCAGTTCTTC. It specifies CASSHRPGLVDDEQFF.

The sample holds one count of this clone. The V call is TRBV5-5, the J call TRBJ2-5; the match to TRBD1 covers 7 bases. The CDR3 sequence is 18 residues long. Germline assignment: CDR1 SGHKS and CDR2 YYEKEE (reference sequence). With V trimmed by 3 bases and J by 1 base, 15 bases remained unmatched. Written as DNA, the CDR3 is TGTGCCAGCAGCTCCCCCCGATCCGGGACAGTTGGCCAAGAGACCCAGTACTTC. Residues: CASSSPRSGTVGQETQYF.

J is TRBJ1-2 and V is TRBV5-1, with D perhaps matching TRBD1 (6 bases). Germline V gene sequence: CDR1 SGHRS, CDR2 YFSETQ. The CDR3 is 15 amino acids. The V gene lost 4 bases and the J gene lost 3 bases, with 16 bases spanning the gap. Here the CDR3 DNA reads TGCGCCAGCAGCCCACAGGGCTCGAATCACTATGGCTACACCTTC. This encodes CASSPQGSNHYGYTF.

The rearrangement joins TRBV7-6 to TRBJ2-1, with D perhaps TRBD1 (6 bases). In germline, CDR1 is SGHVS, CDR2 FNYEAQ. V lost 3 bases and J lost 10, with 10 bases in between. CDR3 length: 12 residues. The CDR3 nucleotides read TGTGCCAGCAGCTTTCCCGGGACAGAGCAGTTCTTC. Its protein product is CASSFPGTEQFF.

The count of this clone is one. V and J are TRBV19 and TRBJ1-1; 8 bases agree with TRBD1. The CDR3 consists of 15 residues. With V trimmed by 6 bases and J by 6 bases, 12 bases remained unmatched. The V gene's germline CDR1 is LNHDA and CDR2 SQIVND (reference sequence). CDR3 DNA: TGTGCCAGTAGCACAGGGGGTGGAAGAGTTTCTGAAGCTTTCTTT. Residues: CASSTGGGRVSEAFF. Using reference TRBV19 and TRBJ1-1 for the parts outside the CDR3, the full variable domain is DGGITQSPKYLFRKEGQNVTLSCEQNLNHDAMYWYRQDPGQGLRLIYYSQIVNDFQKGDIAEGYSVSREKKESFPLTVTSAQKNPTAFYLCASSTGGGRVSEAFFGQGTRLTVV.

The V call is TRBV25-1, the J call TRBJ2-1, with TRBD2 matching 9 bases. The length of the CDR3 is 14 residues. Losses at the gene ends were 4 bases for V and 5 bases for J; bases not matched to a gene: 3. Germline V gene data show CDR1 as MGHDK and CDR2 as SYGVNS. The DNA of the CDR3 is TGTGCCAGCAGTGTCGGGACTAGCAACAATGAGCAGTTCTTC. Translation: CASSVGTSNNEQFF.

The chain carries TRBV9 and TRBJ1-1; D may be TRBD1 (6 bases). Between the trimmed V and J ends, which lost 4 bases and 0 bases, there was a span of 13 bases. The CDR3 is 15 residues long. From germline, CDR1 is SGDLS and CDR2 YYNGEE. DNA for the CDR3: TGTGCCAGCAGCACGCTACAGGGTGTGAACACTGAAGCTTTCTTT. Translated: CASSTLQGVNTEAFF. Supplemented by reference TRBV9 and TRBJ1-1, the full variable domain reads DSGVTQTPKHLITATGQRVTLRCSPRSGDLSVYWYQQSLDQGLQFLIQYYNGEERAKGNILERFSAQQFPDLHSELNLSSLELGDSALYFCASSTLQGVNTEAFFGQGTRLTVV.